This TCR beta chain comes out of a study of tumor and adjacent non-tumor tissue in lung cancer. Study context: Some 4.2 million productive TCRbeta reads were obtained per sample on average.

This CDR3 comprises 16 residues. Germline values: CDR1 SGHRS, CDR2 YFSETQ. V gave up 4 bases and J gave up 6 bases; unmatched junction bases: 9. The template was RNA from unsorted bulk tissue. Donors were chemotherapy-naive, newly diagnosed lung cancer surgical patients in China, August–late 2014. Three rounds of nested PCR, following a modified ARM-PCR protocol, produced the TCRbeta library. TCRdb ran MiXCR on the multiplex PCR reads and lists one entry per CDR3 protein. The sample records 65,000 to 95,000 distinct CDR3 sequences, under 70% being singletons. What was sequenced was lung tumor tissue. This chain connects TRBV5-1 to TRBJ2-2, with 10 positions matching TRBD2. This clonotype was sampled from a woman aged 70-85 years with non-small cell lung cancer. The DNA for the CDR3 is TGCGCCAGCAGCCTCTTCTCTAGCGGGAGCGCCGGGGAGCTGTTTTTT. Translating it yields CASSLFSSGSAGELFF.